This T cell receptor beta chain comes out of a study of early T cells in non-severe SARS-CoV-2 infection. The CDR3 is made up of 16 amino acids. From germline, CDR1 is DFQATT and CDR2 SNEGSKA (reference sequence). With 5 bases clipped from V and 0 bases from J, the junction kept 9 bases outside the gene matches. TCRdb passed the 5' RACE reads through MiXCR, listing each CDR3 protein once. The sample lists around 99,000 distinct CDR3 sequences; roughly 15% were seen once. The rearrangement links TRBV20-1 to TRBJ2-1; 8 nucleotides agree with TRBD2. The sequences come from whole blood, collected at baseline. The TCR comes from an adult who was a healthcare worker with PCR-confirmed SARS-CoV-2 infection or an uninfected control (not recorded which). Here the CDR3 DNA reads TGCAGTGCTGATCGGGAGGGACGAAGCTCCTACAATGAGCAGTTCTTC. Translation gives CSADREGRSSYNEQFF.